The 21 T cell receptor beta chains below come from one sample, sequenced in a study of early T cells in non-severe SARS-CoV-2 infection. TCRdb fed the 5' RACE reads into MiXCR, producing one record per CDR3 protein. The sample lists under 70,000 distinct CDR3 sequences, around 6% occurring once. Material for sequencing was whole blood. The receptors here all came from an adult who was a healthcare worker with PCR-confirmed SARS-CoV-2 infection or an uninfected control (not recorded which).

This clonotype came up many times. The chain employs TRBV24-1 and TRBJ1-4; D call uncertain. The germline V gene has CDR1 KGHDR and CDR2 SFDVKD. V was cut by 0 bases and J by 0 bases, with 4 bases left in between. The CDR3 is 15 residues long. This CDR3 reads CATSDLGATNEKLFF. The CDR3 DNA sequence: TGTGCCACCAGTGATTTGGGTGCAACTAATGAAAAACTGTTTTTT.

This clonotype was found many times. The chain recombines TRBV2 with TRBJ2-3; TRBD2 might be the D (5 bases). The CDR3 covers 15 residues. Germline CDR1 SNHLY, CDR2 FYNNEI. V shed 6 bases and J shed 1 base, with 14 bases lying between them. DNA for the CDR3: TGTGCCAGCAGCGTTATAACCGGGGGCACAGATACGCAGTATTTT. Protein: CASSVITGGTDTQYF.

Written as DNA, the CDR3 is TGCAGTGCTAGAGTTACCCTCCTTGCGACTGAAGCTTTCTTT. It encodes CSARVTLLATEAFF. This rearrangement joins TRBV20-1 to TRBJ1-1, with D uncertain. The V gene's germline CDR1 is DFQATT and CDR2 SNEGSKA (reference sequence). The CDR3 length is 14 residues. The V end was cut by 1 base, the J end by 5 bases, with 14 bases between.

The chain is built from TRBV3-1 and TRBJ1-1; 9 bases align to TRBD1. Germline-derived CDR1 and CDR2 are LGHDT and YNNKEL (reference sequence). V lost 1 base to trimming and J lost 7 bases; unmatched junction nucleotides: 1. CDR3 length equals 13 residues. CDR3 DNA: TGTGCCAGCAGCCAAGGGGACAGGGTTGAAGCTTTCTTT. It is translated as CASSQGDRVEAFF.

This clonotype was detected many times. V is TRBV27 and J is TRBJ2-7; D is undetermined. V was shortened by 5 bases and J by 0 bases, with 8 bases between the two germline ends. Germline assignment: CDR1 MNHEY and CDR2 SMNVEV (reference sequence). This CDR3 spans 13 amino acids. CDR3 sequence (DNA): TGTGCCAGCAGTCCATCATACTCCTACGAGCAGTACTTC. Translating it yields CASSPSYSYEQYF.

This clonotype came up many times. V and J are TRBV29-1 and TRBJ2-1; 7 bases match TRBD2. In germline, CDR1 is SQVTM, CDR2 ANQGSEA. CDR3 length: 15 amino acids. V lost 4 bases, J lost 2 bases, and 8 bases stayed unmatched. The CDR3 sequence: CSVGIGGSTYNEQFF. For the CDR3, the DNA is TGCAGCGTTGGAATCGGCGGGAGCACCTACAATGAGCAGTTCTTC.

This sequence joins TRBV5-4 and TRBJ2-5; 9 positions agree with TRBD2. This CDR3 is built from 16 residues. The trim removed 0 bases at V and 3 bases at J, leaving 6 bases unmatched. Germline CDR1 SGHNT, CDR2 YYREEE (reference sequence). The DNA of the CDR3 is TGTGCCAGCAGCTTGGCGCTAGCGGGGAAGAAAGAGACCCAGTACTTC. Its translation: CASSLALAGKKETQYF.

There are a few counts of this clonotype. The chain uses TRBV7-2 and TRBJ2-2; D gene uncertain. The CDR3 contains 14 residues. CDR1 SGHTA and CDR2 FQGNSA come from the germline V gene. Trimming cost V 6 bases and J 7 bases, with 15 bases left between them. This CDR3 reads CASSSSPLIGELFF. DNA of the CDR3: TGTGCCAGCAGTAGTTCTCCTTTGATCGGGGAGCTGTTTTTT.

In this sample, this clonotype turned up many times. The rearrangement links TRBV6-6 to TRBJ1-5; a weak D match, TRBD1 (6 bases). Germline V CDR1 and CDR2: MNHNY, SVGAGI (reference sequence). The CDR3 contains 14 residues. V lost 2 bases and J lost 8, with 13 bases in between. CDR3 residues: CASSYGGRTEPQHF. The CDR3 DNA is TGTGCCAGCAGTTACGGGGGCCGAACGGAGCCCCAGCATTTT.

The sample holds many counts of this clonotype. V is TRBV29-1 and J is TRBJ2-7; either TRBD1 or TRBD2 may fit D (5 bases each). Trimming removed 6 bases at V and 0 bases at J, with 15 bases between. Germline values: CDR1 SQVTM, CDR2 ANQGSEA. The CDR3 has 14 residues. In nucleotides, the CDR3 is TGCAGCGTCCGCCGGGACCCGAACTCCTACGAGCAGTACTTC. Amino acid sequence: CSVRRDPNSYEQYF.

This clonotype appeared a few times. As DNA, the CDR3 is TGTGCCAGCAGCTTTTTCGGGGTTCAAGAGACCCAGTACTTC. Translated: CASSFFGVQETQYF. The chain uses TRBV7-9 and TRBJ2-5, with D maybe TRBD2 (5 bases). Per the germline V gene, CDR1 is SEHNR and CDR2 is FQNEAQ (reference sequence). The CDR3 contains 14 residues. V was pared by 3 bases and J by 2 bases, with 10 bases between.

In this sample, this clonotype turned up a few times. The V gene is TRBV27, the J gene TRBJ2-7, with a tentative D call TRBD2 (5 bases). The CDR3 runs to 13 residues. Trimming pared 6 bases from V and 3 bases from J, leaving 12 bases between. CDR1 and CDR2 from the germline V gene are MNHEY and SMNVEV (reference sequence). The DNA of the CDR3 is TGTGCCAGCAGGGAACGGAGGCACTACGAGCAGTACTTC. Protein: CASRERRHYEQYF.

This clonotype was detected ten times or more. V usage is TRBV24-1 and J usage is TRBJ2-7, with D tentatively TRBD1 or TRBD2 (5 bases each). In germline, CDR1 is KGHDR, CDR2 SFDVKD. V lost 5 bases, J lost 0 bases, and 19 bases lay in between. This CDR3 has 17 amino acids. CDR3 sequence: CATSAFISGPSSYEQYF. The CDR3 nucleotides read TGTGCCACCAGTGCCTTCATTTCGGGACCGAGCTCCTACGAGCAGTACTTC.

This clonotype was observed many times. A read error may account for a junction end that differs from germline. The chain links TRBV10-3 to TRBJ2-1; 10 nucleotides match TRBD2. The CDR3 is 15 residues long. Germline CDR1 ENHRY, CDR2 SYGVKD. In DNA form, the CDR3 reads TGTACCATCAGGCGGACTAGCGGCCGTTACAATGAGCAGTTCTTC. Its protein product is CTIRRTSGRYNEQFF.

This clonotype appeared a few times. The CDR3 loop is CASSLAVRGLAGAEQFF. CDR3 DNA: TGCGCCAGCAGCTTAGCGGTTCGGGGACTAGCGGGAGCTGAGCAGTTCTTC. The chain couples TRBV5-1 to TRBJ2-1; 14 bases are a match to TRBD2. The V and J ends lost 2 bases and 9 bases, in that order; junction bases with no gene match: 10. The CDR3 has 17 residues. Germline CDR1 is SGHRS and CDR2 is YFSETQ.

This clonotype showed up many times. CDR3 protein: CASSTVSNVLTF. The CDR3 nucleotides are TGTGCCAGCAGTACGGTATCCAACGTCCTGACTTTC. V usage is TRBV25-1 and J usage is TRBJ2-6; D remains ambiguous. Germline values: CDR1 MGHDK, CDR2 SYGVNS. The CDR3 is made up of 12 amino acids. V was shortened by 5 bases and J by 8 bases, with 7 bases between the two germline ends.

The rearrangement uses TRBV19 and TRBJ2-5, with 10 bases that match TRBD1. The V gene's germline CDR1 is LNHDA and CDR2 SQIVND (reference sequence). J lost 4 bases, V lost 4 bases, and 9 bases had no gene match. The CDR3 runs 16 residues. The CDR3 coding sequence is TGTGCCAGTAGTAAGGGGACAGGGGCTAGAGTAGAGACCCAGTACTTC. As protein: CASSKGTGARVETQYF. Full variable domain (remainder filled in from reference TRBV19 and TRBJ2-5): DGGITQSPKYLFRKEGQNVTLSCEQNLNHDAMYWYRQDPGQGLRLIYYSQIVNDFQKGDIAEGYSVSREKKESFPLTVTSAQKNPTAFYLCASSKGTGARVETQYFGPGTRLLVL.

The V call is TRBV5-1, the J call TRBJ2-3; D possibly uses TRBD1 or TRBD2 (5 bases each). Germline values: CDR1 SGHRS, CDR2 YFSETQ. Trimming pared 1 base from V and 2 bases from J, leaving 11 bases between. The CDR3 is 15 amino acids. CDR3 amino acids: CASSLIRGPTDTQYF. CDR3 nucleotides: TGCGCCAGCAGCTTGATCCGGGGCCCCACAGATACGCAGTATTTT.

This clonotype was recorded a few times. The chain uses TRBV7-8 and TRBJ2-3; D is undetermined. The CDR3 extends over 14 amino acids. Trimming removed 8 bases at V and 2 bases at J, with 14 bases between. The germline V gene encodes CDR1 SGHVS and CDR2 FQNEAQ. The CDR3, as DNA: TGTGCCAGCGCCCAGGACCACAACACAGATACGCAGTATTTT. It codes for CASAQDHNTDTQYF.

This clonotype showed up many times. This chain connects TRBV6-2 or TRBV6-3 to TRBJ2-7, with D unresolved. The germline V gene encodes CDR1 MNHEY and CDR2 SVGEGT. V was clipped by 4 bases and J by 4 bases, with 11 bases between them. CDR3 size: 13 residues. The CDR3 is CASSSSETYEQYF. The CDR3 DNA sequence: TGTGCCAGCAGTTCCTCAGAGACATACGAGCAGTACTTC.

Many counts were recorded for this clonotype. The V and J genes are TRBV16 and TRBJ2-5; D is uncertain. CDR1 and CDR2 from the germline V gene are KGHSY and FQNENV. The CDR3 runs to 13 residues. The V gene lost 3 bases and the J gene lost 4 bases, with 9 bases spanning the gap. CDR3 amino acids: CASSQLLGETQYF. As DNA, the CDR3 is TGTGCCAGCAGCCAGCTTTTAGGAGAGACCCAGTACTTC. The whole variable domain, filled in from reference TRBV16 and TRBJ2-5, reads GEEVAQTPKHLVRGEGQKAKLYCAPIKGHSYVFWYQQVLKNEFKFLISFQNENVFDETGMPKERFSAKCLPNSPCSLEIQATKLEDSAVYFCASSQLLGETQYFGPGTRLLVL.